The text below deals with one T cell receptor (beta chain). The target antigen is unknown. Relative to the germline gene, one junction end is altered; a read error may explain this. The data were obtained in a study of cytomegalovirus exposure and HLA in healthy donors. Study-wide findings and caveats: Among TCR beta chains of equal frequency, HLA-associated ones were more clonally expanded in a later analysis. Some TCR beta chains (around 180 of them) were listed as cytomegalovirus-associated.

The V gene's germline CDR1 is SEHNR and CDR2 FQNEAQ (reference sequence). The CDR3 contains 16 residues. The PCR was carried out with 60 Vbeta primers and 13 Jbeta primers. Clones were sequenced by immunoSEQ multiplex PCR, and TCRdb holds only the in-frame ones, with some missing. This table has about 160,000 clones, around 80% appearing once. This TCR was recovered from a male donor in good health and CMV-seropositive. The sample taken for sequencing was PBMCs. This chain connects TRBV7-9 to TRBJ2-3, with 9 bases that match TRBD2. The CDR3 nucleotides are TGTTCCAGCAGCAATGGACTAGCGTCAAGCACAGATACGCAGTATTTT. This encodes CSSSNGLASSTDTQYF.